This T cell receptor (beta chain) was identified in a study of regulatory T cells in long-lasting Graves disease. Broader study findings: Persistent disease preferred TRBV28, TRBJ1-2 and TRBJ2-5; new disease, TRBV20-1 and TRBJ2-1.

This clonotype was observed at least ten times. Its specificity is not known. Sample time point: newly diagnosed GD, antithyroid drugs for less than 3 months. Making the TCR library involved RNA that had been extracted from PBMCs. Arm-PCR of CDR3 regions with iRepertoire HTBI primers generated TCR beta libraries. One entry per CDR3 protein results from TCRdb running MiXCR on the multiplex PCR reads. The sample carries 400,000 to 500,000 distinct CDR3 sequences, about 17% recorded once. Trimming stripped 1 base from V and 7 bases from J, with 18 bases between. Germline assignment: CDR1 SGHKS and CDR2 YYEKEE (reference sequence). The CDR3 contains 15 residues. A further study also used this sample, focusing on T cells in Graves' hyperthyroidism and ophthalmopathy. That study reports: RT-PCR in the first round (using the HTBI primer set) targeted the TCR CDR3. A model using 13 V-J features told ophthalmopathy apart from stable hyperthyroidism.

The genes are TRBV5-5 and TRBJ2-7; D may correspond to TRBD1 or TRBD2 (5 bases each). The receptor was derived from a woman aged 18-29 years with Graves disease. Here the sequenced sample was peripheral blood mononuclear cells (PBMCs), taken at new diagnosis, from a patient treated with antithyroid drugs. CDR3 loop: CASSLRDGLPREQYF. The CDR3 DNA reads as TGTGCCAGCAGCTTGAGGGACGGACTCCCACGGGAGCAGTACTTC. The full variable domain, with the rest looked up from reference TRBV5-5 and TRBJ2-7, is DAGVTQSPTHLIKTRGQQVTLRCSPISGHKSVSWYQQVLGQGPQFIFQYYEKEERGRGNFPDRFSARQFPNYSSELNVNALLLGDSALYLCASSLRDGLPREQYFGPGTRLTVT.